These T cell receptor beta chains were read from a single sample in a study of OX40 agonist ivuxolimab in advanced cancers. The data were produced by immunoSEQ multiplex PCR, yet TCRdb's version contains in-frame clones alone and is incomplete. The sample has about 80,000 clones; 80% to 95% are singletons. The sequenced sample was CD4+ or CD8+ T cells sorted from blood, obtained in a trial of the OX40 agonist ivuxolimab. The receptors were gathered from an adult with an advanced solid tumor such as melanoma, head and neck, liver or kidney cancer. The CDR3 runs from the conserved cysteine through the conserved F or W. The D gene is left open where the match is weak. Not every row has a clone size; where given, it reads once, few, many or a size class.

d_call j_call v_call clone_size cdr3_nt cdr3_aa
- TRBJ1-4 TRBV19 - TGTGCCAGTAGTATAGGCTTGTGGACCGAGGATGAAAAACTGTTTTTT CASSIGLWTEDEKLFF
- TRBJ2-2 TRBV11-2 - TGTGCCAGCAGCACATTAGCGCTAGAAAACACCGGGGAGCTGTTTTTT CASSTLALENTGELFF
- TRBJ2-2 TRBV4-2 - TGTGCCAGCAGCCAAGAGGGGGAGACCGGGGAGCTGTTTTTT CASSQEGETGELFF
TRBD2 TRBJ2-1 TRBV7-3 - TGTGCCAGCAGCTTAACCTCCGGGGGGTCCTACAATGAGCAGTTCTTC CASSLTSGGSYNEQFF
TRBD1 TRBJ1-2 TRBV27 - TGTGCCAGCAGCCGGGACAGGGGTGGCGGCTACACCTTC CASSRDRGGGYTF
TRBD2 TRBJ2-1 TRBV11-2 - TGTGCCAGCAGCTTAAGGACTAGCGGGGAATGGAATGAGCAGTTCTTC CASSLRTSGEWNEQFF
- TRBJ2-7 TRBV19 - TGTGCCAGTAGTGCCCAGGGGTACGAGCAGTACTTC CASSAQGYEQYF
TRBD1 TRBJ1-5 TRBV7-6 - TGTGCCAGCAGCCCCTCCCCACGGGACAGACAACAGCCCCAGCATTTT CASSPSPRDRQQPQHF
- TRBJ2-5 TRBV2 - TGTGCCAGCAGGATCTCGGCCCAGTACTTC CASRISAQYF
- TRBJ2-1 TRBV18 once TGTGCCAGCTCACCACGCCCCAGGGGAGTTGAGCAGTTCTTC CASSPRPRGVEQFF
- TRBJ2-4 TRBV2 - TGTGCCAGCAGTGATTGGGGCGGCGGCCCGCTAGCCAAAAACATTCAGTACTTC CASSDWGGGPLAKNIQYF
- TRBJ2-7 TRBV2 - TGTGCCAGCAGCAGGGATTCCGGAGCCTACGAGCAGTACTTC CASSRDSGAYEQYF
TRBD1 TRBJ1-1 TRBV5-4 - TGTGCCAGCAGCGGGTGGGCGGGACAGCTTAAAGCTTTCTTT CASSGWAGQLKAFF
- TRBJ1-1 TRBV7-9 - TGTGCCAGCAGCTTCACGGGCACCGTTGAAGCTTTCTTT CASSFTGTVEAFF
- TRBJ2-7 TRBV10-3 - TGTGCCATCAGTGATGGCGACTACGAGCAGTACTTC CAISDGDYEQYF
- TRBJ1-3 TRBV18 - TGTGCCAGCTCACCACCGGATAACACCATATATTTT CASSPPDNTIYF
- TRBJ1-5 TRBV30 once TGTGCCTGGAGTAGACAGACAGGTCAGCCCCAGCATTTT CAWSRQTGQPQHF
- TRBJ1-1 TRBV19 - TGTGCCAGTAGTATATTTGAGGACACTGAAGCTTTCTTT CASSIFEDTEAFF
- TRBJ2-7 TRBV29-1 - TGCAGCGTTGCGGACAAGTTACCCTCCTACGAGCAGTACTTC CSVADKLPSYEQYF
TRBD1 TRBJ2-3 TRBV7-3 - TGTGCCAGCAGCTCCCGGGACAGGGGGACAGATACGCAGTATTTT CASSSRDRGTDTQYF
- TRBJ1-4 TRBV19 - TGTGCCAGTAGTAACGGACAGTTTAATGAAAAACTGTTTTTT CASSNGQFNEKLFF
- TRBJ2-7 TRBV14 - TGTGCCAGCAGCCTGACAGGCGCCGGCGAGCAGTACTTC CASSLTGAGEQYF
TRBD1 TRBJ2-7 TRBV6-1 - TGTGCCGGGGGGACAGGGTTATACGAGCAGTACTTC CAGGTGLYEQYF
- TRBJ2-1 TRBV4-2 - TGTGCCAGCAGCTCCGGGACCAGCCGCTTAGATGAGCAGTTCTTC CASSSGTSRLDEQFF
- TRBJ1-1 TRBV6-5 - TGTGCCAGCAGTTACAGCGGCTCATCCACTGAAGCTTTCTTT CASSYSGSSTEAFF
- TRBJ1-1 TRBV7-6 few TGTGCCAGCAGCGCTGGGAACACTGAAGCTTTCTTT CASSAGNTEAFF
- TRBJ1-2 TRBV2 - TGTGCCAGCAGTATCTCCGGGACACTCAGTCGCGGCTACACCTTC CASSISGTLSRGYTF
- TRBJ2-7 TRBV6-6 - TGTGCCAGCAGTTTACCCCAGCGCGAGCAGTACTTC CASSLPQREQYF
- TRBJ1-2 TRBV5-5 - TGTGCCAGCAGCTTGACCCCGGGGGATAACTATGGCTACACCTTC CASSLTPGDNYGYTF
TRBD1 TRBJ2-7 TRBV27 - TGTGCCAGCAGTGCACAGGGGGTTCCCTACGAGCAGTACTTC CASSAQGVPYEQYF
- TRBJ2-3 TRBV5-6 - TGTGCCAGCAGCTTGGGGGGGAGCACAGATACGCAGTATTTT CASSLGGSTDTQYF